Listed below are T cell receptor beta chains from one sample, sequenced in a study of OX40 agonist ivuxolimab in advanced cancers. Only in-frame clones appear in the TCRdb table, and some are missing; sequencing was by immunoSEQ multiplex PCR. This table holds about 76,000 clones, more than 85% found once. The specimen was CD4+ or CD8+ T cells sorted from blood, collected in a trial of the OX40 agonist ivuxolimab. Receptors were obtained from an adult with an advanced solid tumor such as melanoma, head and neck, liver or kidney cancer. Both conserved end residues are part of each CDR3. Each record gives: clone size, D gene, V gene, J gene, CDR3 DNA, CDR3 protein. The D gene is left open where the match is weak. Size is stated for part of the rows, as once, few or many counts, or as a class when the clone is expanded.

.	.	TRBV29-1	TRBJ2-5	TGCAGCGTTAGGCCCCAAGAGACCCAGTACTTC	CSVRPQETQYF
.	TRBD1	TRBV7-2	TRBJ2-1	TGTGCCAGCAGGGATCGACAGGGTTACAATGAGCAGTTCTTC	CASRDRQGYNEQFF
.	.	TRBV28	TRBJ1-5	TGTGCCAGCAGTTTGGGCAGGGTAAGAAATAGCAATCAGCCCCAGCATTTT	CASSLGRVRNSNQPQHF
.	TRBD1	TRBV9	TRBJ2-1	TGTGCCAGCAGCGTAGAGGGACAGGCAGGCGCTGAGCAGTTCTTC	CASSVEGQAGAEQFF
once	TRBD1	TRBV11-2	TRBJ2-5	TGTGCCAGCACCCCGACAGGGGAGACCCAGTACTTC	CASTPTGETQYF
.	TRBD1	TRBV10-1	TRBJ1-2	TGCGCCAGCAGTGAGTCGGCTACAGGGGGTGATATATATGGCTACACCTTC	CASSESATGGDIYGYTF
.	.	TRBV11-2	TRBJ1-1	TGTGCCAGCAGCTTAGACAGGGAGGTGTTTGGCACTGAAGCTTTCTTT	CASSLDREVFGTEAFF
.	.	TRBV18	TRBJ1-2	TGTGCCAGCTCACCACCGTCAGGGACGATCTATGGCTACACCTTC	CASSPPSGTIYGYTF
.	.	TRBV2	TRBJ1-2	TGTGCCAGCAGTGAAGTTAGTTACGGCGAATATGGCTACACCTTC	CASSEVSYGEYGYTF
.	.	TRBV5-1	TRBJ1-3	TGCGCCAGCAGCTTTTCGGGTACCTTGAAGGGTGGAAACACCATATATTTT	CASSFSGTLKGGNTIYF
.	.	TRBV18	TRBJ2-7	TGTGCCAGCTCCCCAGGGGAAGGCTCCTACGAGCAGTACTTC	CASSPGEGSYEQYF
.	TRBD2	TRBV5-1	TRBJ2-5	TGCGCCAGCAGCTTGGGGGGACTAGCCCAAGAGACCCAGTACTTC	CASSLGGLAQETQYF
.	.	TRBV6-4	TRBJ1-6	TGTGCCAGCAGGGTGGACAGCTCCTATAATTCACCCCTCCACTTT	CASRVDSSYNSPLHF
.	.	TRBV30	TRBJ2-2	TGTGCCTGGGATCAAAGAGGGGGGACCGGGGAGCTGTTTTTT	CAWDQRGGTGELFF
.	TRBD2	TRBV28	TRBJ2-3	TGTGCCAGCAGGGCCCCGGGGGGGTCAGGGTATACGCAGTATTTT	CASRAPGGSGYTQYF
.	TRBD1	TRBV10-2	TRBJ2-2	TGCGCCAGCAGTGAAGGCCAGGGGGCGGGCACCGGGGAGCTGTTTTTT	CASSEGQGAGTGELFF
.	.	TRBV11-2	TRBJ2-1	TGTGCCAGCAGCTTAGGGGACAATGAGCAGTTCTTC	CASSLGDNEQFF
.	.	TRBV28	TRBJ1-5	TGTGCCAGCAGTTCCCGACGCGGGCCCCAGCATTTT	CASSSRRGPQHF
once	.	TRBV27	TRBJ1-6	TGTGCCAGCAGGATATATAATTCACCCCTCCACTTT	CASRIYNSPLHF
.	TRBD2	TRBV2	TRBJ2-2	TGTGCCAGCAGTGTAAAGCGGGGAGCCCTGAACACCGGGGAGCTGTTTTTT	CASSVKRGALNTGELFF
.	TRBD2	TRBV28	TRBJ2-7	TGTGCCAGCAGTTTATGGGGACTAGCGGAGTTGTCCTACGAGCAGTACTTC	CASSLWGLAELSYEQYF
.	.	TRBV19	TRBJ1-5	TGTGCCAGTAGTATCGGACAGCTTTCCCGGCCCCAGCATTTT	CASSIGQLSRPQHF
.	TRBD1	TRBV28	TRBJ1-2	TGTGCCAGCAGTTTCCCGGGACAGAATTCTAACTATGGCTACACCTTC	CASSFPGQNSNYGYTF
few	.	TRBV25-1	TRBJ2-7	TGTGCCAGCAGTGAATTTGTCGAGCGGGAGCAGTACTTC	CASSEFVEREQYF
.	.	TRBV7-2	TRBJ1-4	TGTGCCAGCAGCCCCGGGTCCCTATTTAATGAAAAACTGTTTTTT	CASSPGSLFNEKLFF
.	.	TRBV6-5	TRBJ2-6	TGTGCCAGCAGTCGGACAGATTCTGGGGCCAACGTCCTGACTTTC	CASSRTDSGANVLTF
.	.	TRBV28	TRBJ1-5	TGTGCCAGCAGTTTAACCCCCTTGGGTAGGAAATATAGCAATCAGCCCCAGCATTTT	CASSLTPLGRKYSNQPQHF
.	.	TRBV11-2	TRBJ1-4	TGTGCCAGCAGCCCCTCAGGCCGCTTAGCAACAACTAATGAAAAACTGTTTTTT	CASSPSGRLATTNEKLFF
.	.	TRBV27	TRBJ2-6	TGTGCCAGCAGGTTGATGGCTGGGGCCAACGTCCTGACTTTC	CASRLMAGANVLTF
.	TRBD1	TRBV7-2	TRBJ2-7	TGTGCCAGCAGGGGTTCAGGGGGCGAGCAGTACTTC	CASRGSGGEQYF
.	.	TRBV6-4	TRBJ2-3	TGTGCCAGCAGCTTGACATCAACAGATACGCAGTATTTT	CASSLTSTDTQYF
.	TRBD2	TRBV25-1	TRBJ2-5	TGTGCCAGCAGTGCTAGCGGGGTCGTGGAGACCCAGTACTTC	CASSASGVVETQYF
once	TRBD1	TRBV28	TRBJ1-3	TGTGCCAGCAGTTCCGGACAGGGGGCGAACACCATATATTTT	CASSSGQGANTIYF